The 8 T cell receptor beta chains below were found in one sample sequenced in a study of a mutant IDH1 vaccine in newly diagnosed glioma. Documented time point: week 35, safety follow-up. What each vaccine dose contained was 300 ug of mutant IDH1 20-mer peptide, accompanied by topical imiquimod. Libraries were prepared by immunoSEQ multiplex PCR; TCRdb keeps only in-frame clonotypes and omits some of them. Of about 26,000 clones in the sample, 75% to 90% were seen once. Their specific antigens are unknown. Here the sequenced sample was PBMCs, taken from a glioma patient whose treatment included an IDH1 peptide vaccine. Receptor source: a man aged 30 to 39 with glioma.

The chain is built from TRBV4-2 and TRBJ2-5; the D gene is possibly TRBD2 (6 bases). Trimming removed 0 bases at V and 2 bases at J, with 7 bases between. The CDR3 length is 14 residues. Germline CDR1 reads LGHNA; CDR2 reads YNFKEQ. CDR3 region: CASSQETSQETQYF. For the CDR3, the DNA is TGTGCCAGCAGCCAAGAGACTAGTCAAGAGACCCAGTACTTC.

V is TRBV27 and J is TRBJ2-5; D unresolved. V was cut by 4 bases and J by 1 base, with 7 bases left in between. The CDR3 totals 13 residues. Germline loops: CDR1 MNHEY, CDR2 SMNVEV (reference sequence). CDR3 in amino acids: CASSSSPQETQYF. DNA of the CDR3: TGTGCCAGCAGTTCCTCCCCCCAAGAGACCCAGTACTTC.

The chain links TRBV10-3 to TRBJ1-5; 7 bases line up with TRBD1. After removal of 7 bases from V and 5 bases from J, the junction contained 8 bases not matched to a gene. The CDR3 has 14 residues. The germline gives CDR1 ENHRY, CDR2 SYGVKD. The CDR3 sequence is CAINEGGVYQPQHF. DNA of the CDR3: TGTGCCATCAACGAAGGGGGCGTTTATCAGCCCCAGCATTTT.

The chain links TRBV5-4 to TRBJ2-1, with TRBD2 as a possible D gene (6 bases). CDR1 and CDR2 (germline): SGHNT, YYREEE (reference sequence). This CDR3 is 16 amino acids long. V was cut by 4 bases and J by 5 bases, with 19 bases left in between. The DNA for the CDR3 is TGTGCCAGCAGCGGGGGGAGGCCCTCCGTCGACAATGAGCAGTTCTTC. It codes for CASSGGRPSVDNEQFF.

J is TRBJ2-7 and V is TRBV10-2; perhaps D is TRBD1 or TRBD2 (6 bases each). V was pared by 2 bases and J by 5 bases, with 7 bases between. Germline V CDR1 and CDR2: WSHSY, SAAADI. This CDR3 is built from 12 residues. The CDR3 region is CASSERGDEQYF. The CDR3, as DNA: TGCGCCAGCAGTGAGAGGGGGGACGAGCAGTACTTC.

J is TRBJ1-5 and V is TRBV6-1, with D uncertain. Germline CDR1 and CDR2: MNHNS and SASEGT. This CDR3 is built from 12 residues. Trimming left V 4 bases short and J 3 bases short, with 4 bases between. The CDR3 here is CASSGNNQPQHF. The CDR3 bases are TGTGCCAGCAGTGGGAACAATCAGCCCCAGCATTTT.

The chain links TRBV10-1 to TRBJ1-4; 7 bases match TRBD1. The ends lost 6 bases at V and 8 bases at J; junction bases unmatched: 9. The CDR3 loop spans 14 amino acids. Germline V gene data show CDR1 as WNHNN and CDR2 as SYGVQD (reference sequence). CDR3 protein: CASRPDRVGEKLFF. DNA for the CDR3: TGCGCCAGCAGACCCGACAGGGTTGGGGAAAAACTGTTTTTT.

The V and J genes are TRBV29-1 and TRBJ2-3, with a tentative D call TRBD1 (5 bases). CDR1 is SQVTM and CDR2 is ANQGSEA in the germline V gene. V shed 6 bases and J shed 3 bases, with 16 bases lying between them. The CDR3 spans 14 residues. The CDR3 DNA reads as TGCAGCGTCCGCAGGGTCGCTTCAACAGATACGCAGTATTTT. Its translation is CSVRRVASTDTQYF.